These T cell receptor beta chains were read from a single sample in a study of cytomegalovirus exposure and HLA in healthy donors. Assay used: immunoSEQ multiplex PCR; TCRdb lists only in-frame clones, some missing. The table has approximately 170,000 clones, 80% seen once. Sequenced: PBMCs. Receptors were obtained from a woman aged 45-65 years in good health and CMV-seropositive. Both conserved end residues are part of each CDR3. The D gene is left open where the match is weak. Size is stated for part of the rows, as once, few or many counts, or as a class when the clone is expanded.

>TRBJ2-1|.|.|TRBV6-6
CASSYFSVEQFF
TGTGCCAGCAGTTACTTCTCCGTAGAGCAGTTCTTC
>TRBJ2-1|TRBD1|.|TRBV19
CASAGTGGPQWYNEQFF
TGTGCCAGTGCCGGGACAGGGGGCCCCCAATGGTACAATGAGCAGTTCTTC
>TRBJ1-3|.|once|TRBV25-1
CASSEPYGGGKNTIYF
TGTGCCAGCAGTGAACCCTATGGGGGGGGGAAAAACACCATATATTTT
>TRBJ1-1|.|.|TRBV18
CASSQQEDALEAFF
TGTGCCAGCTCACAACAGGAAGACGCCCTTGAAGCTTTCTTT
>TRBJ1-4|.|.|TRBV7-9
CASSLPGATNEKLFF
TGTGCCAGCAGCTTACCAGGGGCAACTAATGAAAAACTGTTTTTT
>TRBJ2-1|TRBD2|.|TRBV10-3
CAIRGTGTSGLYSYNEQFF
TGTGCCATCAGGGGAACCGGGACTAGCGGTCTTTACTCCTACAATGAGCAGTTCTTC
>TRBJ2-7|TRBD1|.|TRBV9
CASSVAGQGSTEQYF
TGTGCCAGCAGCGTAGCGGGACAGGGCTCTACGGAGCAGTACTTC
>TRBJ1-4|.|.|TRBV7-2
CASSLDGATNEKLFF
TGTGCCAGCAGCTTAGATGGGGCCACTAATGAAAAACTGTTTTTT
>TRBJ1-3|.|few|TRBV6-4
CASSDEAGNGNTIYF
TGTGCCAGCAGTGACGAGGCGGGCAACGGAAACACCATATATTTT
>TRBJ1-1|.|.|TRBV29-1
CSVRVSLNTEAFF
TGCAGCGTTAGAGTATCCCTGAACACTGAAGCTTTCTTT
>TRBJ2-3|.|few|TRBV14
CASSPRLGVGEGTQYF
TGTGCCAGCAGCCCCCGACTAGGGGTGGGTGAAGGTACGCAGTATTTT
>TRBJ1-2|TRBD1|few|TRBV7-9
CSSSLEQGRIGLSTYGYTF
TGTTCCAGCAGCTTAGAACAGGGGCGGATCGGGCTCTCAACCTATGGCTACACCTTC
>TRBJ2-3|TRBD2|.|TRBV14
CASSWGLSTDTQYF
TGTGCCAGCAGCTGGGGACTAAGCACAGATACGCAGTATTTT
>TRBJ2-7|TRBD1|.|TRBV7-2
CASSLDRGPYEQYF
TGTGCCAGCAGCCTGGACAGGGGGCCCTACGAGCAGTACTTC
>TRBJ1-4|.|.|TRBV5-1
CASSPGGAEKLFF
TGCGCCAGCAGCCCGGGGGGAGCCGAAAAACTGTTTTTT
>TRBJ1-1|TRBD1|.|TRBV14
CASSRIRTGEAFF
TGTGCCAGCAGCCGGATACGGACAGGAGAAGCTTTCTTT
>TRBJ2-5|.|.|TRBV7-3
CASSLTGGAWETQYF
TGTGCCAGCAGCTTAACTGGGGGGGCATGGGAGACCCAGTACTTC
>TRBJ2-2|.|once|TRBV2
CASSGTGITNTGELFF
TGTGCCAGCAGTGGCACAGGGATTACGAACACCGGGGAGCTGTTTTTT
>TRBJ1-6|TRBD1|.|TRBV30
CAWSVFRRGQDSPLHF
TGTGCCTGGAGTGTATTCCGCAGGGGGCAGGATTCACCCCTCCACTTT
>TRBJ2-1|.|.|TRBV10-1
CASSEALGSSYNEQFF
TGCGCCAGCAGTGAAGCGTTGGGGAGCTCCTACAATGAGCAGTTCTTC
>TRBJ1-1|TRBD1|.|TRBV7-2
CASSLARGAIKAFF
TGTGCCAGCAGCTTAGCCAGGGGGGCGATCAAAGCTTTCTTT
>TRBJ1-6|.|.|TRBV18
CASSLSREGSPLHF
TGTGCCAGCTCACTCTCCAGGGAAGGTTCACCCCTCCACTTT
>TRBJ1-6|.|.|TRBV5-1
CASSLEGRRGNSPLHF
TGCGCCAGCAGCTTGGAAGGCCGCCGCGGGAATTCACCCCTCCACTTT
>TRBJ2-2|TRBD2|.|TRBV10-1
CASSSRRGGTGELFF
TGCGCCAGCAGTTCGAGGCGGGGGGGCACCGGGGAGCTGTTTTTT
>TRBJ2-4|TRBD2|once|TRBV19
CASSPGGRGNIQYF
TGTGCCAGTAGTCCCGGCGGGAGGGGAAACATTCAGTACTTC
>TRBJ2-5|TRBD2|.|TRBV5-1
CASSLGGGETQYF
TGCGCCAGCAGCTTGGGGGGAGGGGAGACCCAGTACTTC
>TRBJ1-1|.|.|TRBV11-3
CASSLGYGEPNTEAFF
TGTGCCAGCAGCTTAGGTTATGGAGAACCGAACACTGAAGCTTTCTTT